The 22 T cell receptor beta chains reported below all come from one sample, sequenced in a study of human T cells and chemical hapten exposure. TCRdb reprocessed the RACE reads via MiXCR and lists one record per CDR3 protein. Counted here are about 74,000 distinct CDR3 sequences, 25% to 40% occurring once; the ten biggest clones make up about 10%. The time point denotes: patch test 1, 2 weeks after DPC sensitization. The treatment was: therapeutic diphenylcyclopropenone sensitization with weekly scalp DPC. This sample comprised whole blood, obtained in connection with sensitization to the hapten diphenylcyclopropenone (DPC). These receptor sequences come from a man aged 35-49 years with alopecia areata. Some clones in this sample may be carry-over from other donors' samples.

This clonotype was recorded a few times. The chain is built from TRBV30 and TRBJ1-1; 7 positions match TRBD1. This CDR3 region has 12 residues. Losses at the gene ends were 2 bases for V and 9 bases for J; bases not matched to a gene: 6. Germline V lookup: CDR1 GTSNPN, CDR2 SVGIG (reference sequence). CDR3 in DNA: TGTGCCTGGAGTACACAGGGGAGTAAAGCTTTCTTT. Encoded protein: CAWSTQGSKAFF.

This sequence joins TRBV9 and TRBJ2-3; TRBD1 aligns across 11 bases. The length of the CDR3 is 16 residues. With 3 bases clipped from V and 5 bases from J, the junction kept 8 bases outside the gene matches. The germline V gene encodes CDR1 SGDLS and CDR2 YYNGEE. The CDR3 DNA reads TGTGCCAGCAGCGGGGACCGGACAGGGGGCGTAGATACGCAGTATTTT. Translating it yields CASSGDRTGGVDTQYF.

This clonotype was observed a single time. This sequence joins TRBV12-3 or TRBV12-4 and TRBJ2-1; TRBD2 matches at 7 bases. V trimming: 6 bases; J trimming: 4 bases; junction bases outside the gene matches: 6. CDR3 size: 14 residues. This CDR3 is CASRPSGVYNEQFF. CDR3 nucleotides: TGTGCCAGCAGGCCTAGCGGAGTGTACAATGAGCAGTTCTTC.

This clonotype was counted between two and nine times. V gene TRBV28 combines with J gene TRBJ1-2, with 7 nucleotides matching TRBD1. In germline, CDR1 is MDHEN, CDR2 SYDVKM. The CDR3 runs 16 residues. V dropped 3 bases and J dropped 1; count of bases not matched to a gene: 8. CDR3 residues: CASSFYGTEFNYGYTF. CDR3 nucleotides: TGTGCCAGCAGTTTTTACGGGACAGAATTTAACTATGGCTACACCTTC.

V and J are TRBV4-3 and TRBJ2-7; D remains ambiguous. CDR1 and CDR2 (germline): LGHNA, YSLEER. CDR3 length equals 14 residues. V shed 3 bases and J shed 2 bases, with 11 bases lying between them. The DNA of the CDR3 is TGCGCCAGCAGCCAGGGCTCCACGACCTACGAGCAGTACTTC. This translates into CASSQGSTTYEQYF.

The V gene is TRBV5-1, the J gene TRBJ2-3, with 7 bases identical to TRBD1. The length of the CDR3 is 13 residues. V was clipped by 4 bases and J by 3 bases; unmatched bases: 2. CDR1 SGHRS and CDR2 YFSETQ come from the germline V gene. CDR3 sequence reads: CASSGDRTDTQYF. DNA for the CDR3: TGCGCCAGCAGCGGGGACAGAACAGATACGCAGTATTTT.

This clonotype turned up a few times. The CDR3 bases are TGTGCCAGCAGCTCACTAGCGGGAGGCTCCTACGAGCAGTACTTC. As protein: CASSSLAGGSYEQYF. The chain couples TRBV13 to TRBJ2-7; 12 bases map to TRBD2. J lost 0 bases, V lost 4 bases, and 1 base had no gene match. The CDR3 is made up of 15 amino acids. Germline loops: CDR1 PRHDT, CDR2 FYEKMQ (reference sequence).

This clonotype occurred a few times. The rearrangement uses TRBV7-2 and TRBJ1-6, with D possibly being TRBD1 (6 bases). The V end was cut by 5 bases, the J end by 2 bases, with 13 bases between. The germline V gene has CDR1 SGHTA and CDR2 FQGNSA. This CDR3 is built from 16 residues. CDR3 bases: TGTGCCAGCAGCAGGGGGACGGGAACCTATAATTCACCCCTCCACTTT. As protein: CASSRGTGTYNSPLHF. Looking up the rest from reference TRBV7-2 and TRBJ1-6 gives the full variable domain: GAGVSQSPSNKVTEKGKDVELRCDPISGHTALYWYRQSLGQGLEFLIYFQGNSAPDKSGLPSDRFSAERTGGSVSTLTIQRTQQEDSAVYLCASSRGTGTYNSPLHFGNGTRLTVT.

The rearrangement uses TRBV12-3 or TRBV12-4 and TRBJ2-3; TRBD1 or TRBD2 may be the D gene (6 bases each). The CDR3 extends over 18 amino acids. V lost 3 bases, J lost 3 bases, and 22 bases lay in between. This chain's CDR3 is CASSFLRVGGRGTDTQYF. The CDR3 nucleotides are TGTGCCAGCAGTTTCTTAAGGGTCGGGGGCAGGGGAACAGATACGCAGTATTTT.

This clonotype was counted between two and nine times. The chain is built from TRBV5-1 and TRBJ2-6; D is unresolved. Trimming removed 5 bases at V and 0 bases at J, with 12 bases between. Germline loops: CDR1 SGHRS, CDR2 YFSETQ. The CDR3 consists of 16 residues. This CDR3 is CASSPQPFSGANVLTF. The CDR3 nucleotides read TGCGCCAGCAGTCCCCAGCCTTTCTCTGGGGCCAACGTCCTGACTTTC.

The DNA of the CDR3 is TGCAGCGCTACAAAGGGAATCACAGATACGCAGTATTTT. This codes for CSATKGITDTQYF. The rearrangement joins TRBV29-1 to TRBJ2-3; D remains unclear. From germline, CDR1 is SQVTM and CDR2 ANQGSEA. V was shortened by 7 bases and J by 2 bases, with 13 bases between the two germline ends. This CDR3 is built from 13 residues.

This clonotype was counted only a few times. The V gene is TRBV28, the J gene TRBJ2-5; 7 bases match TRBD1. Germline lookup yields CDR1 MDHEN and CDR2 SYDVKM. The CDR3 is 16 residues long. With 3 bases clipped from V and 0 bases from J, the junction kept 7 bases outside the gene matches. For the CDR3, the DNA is TGTGCCAGCAGTTTGACCGGGACAGCGTACCAAGAGACCCAGTACTTC. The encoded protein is CASSLTGTAYQETQYF.

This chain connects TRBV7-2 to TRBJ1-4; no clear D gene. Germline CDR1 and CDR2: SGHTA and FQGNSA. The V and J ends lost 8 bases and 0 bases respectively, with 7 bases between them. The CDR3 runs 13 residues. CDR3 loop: CASRDATNEKLFF. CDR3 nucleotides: TGTGCCAGCCGAGATGCAACTAATGAAAAACTGTTTTTT.

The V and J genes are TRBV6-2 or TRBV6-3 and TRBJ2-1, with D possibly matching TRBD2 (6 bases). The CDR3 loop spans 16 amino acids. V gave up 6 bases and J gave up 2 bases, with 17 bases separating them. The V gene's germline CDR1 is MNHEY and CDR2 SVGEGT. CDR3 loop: CASRPGGSATYNEQFF. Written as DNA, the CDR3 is TGTGCCAGCAGACCCGGGGGTAGCGCGACCTACAATGAGCAGTTCTTC.

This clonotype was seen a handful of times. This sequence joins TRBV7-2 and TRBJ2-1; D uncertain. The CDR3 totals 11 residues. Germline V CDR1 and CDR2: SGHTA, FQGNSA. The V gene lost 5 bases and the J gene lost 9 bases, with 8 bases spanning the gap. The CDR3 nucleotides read TGTGCCAGCAGCCTAGTTGGTGAGCAGTTCTTC. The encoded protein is CASSLVGEQFF.

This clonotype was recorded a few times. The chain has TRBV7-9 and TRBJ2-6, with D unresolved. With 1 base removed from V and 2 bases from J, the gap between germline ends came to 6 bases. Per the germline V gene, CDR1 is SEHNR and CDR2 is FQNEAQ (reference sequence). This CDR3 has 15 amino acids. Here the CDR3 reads CASSLVGPGANVLTF. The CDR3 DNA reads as TGTGCCAGCAGCTTAGTAGGGCCTGGGGCCAACGTCCTGACTTTC. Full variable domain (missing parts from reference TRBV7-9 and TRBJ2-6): DTGVSQNPRHKITKRGQNVTFRCDPISEHNRLYWYRQTLGQGPEFLTYFQNEAQLEKSRLLSDRFSAERPKGSFSTLEIQRTEQGDSAMYLCASSLVGPGANVLTFGAGSRLTVL.

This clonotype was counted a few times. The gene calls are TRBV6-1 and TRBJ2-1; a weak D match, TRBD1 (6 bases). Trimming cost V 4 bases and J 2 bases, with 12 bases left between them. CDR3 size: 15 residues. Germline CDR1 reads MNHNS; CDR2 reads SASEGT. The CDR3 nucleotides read TGTGCCAGCAGTGTATTGGACAGACCCTACAATGAGCAGTTCTTC. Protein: CASSVLDRPYNEQFF.

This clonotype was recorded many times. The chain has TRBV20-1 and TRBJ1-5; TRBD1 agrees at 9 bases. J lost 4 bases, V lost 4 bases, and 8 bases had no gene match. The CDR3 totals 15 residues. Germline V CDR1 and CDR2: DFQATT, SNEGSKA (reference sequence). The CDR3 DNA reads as TGCAGTGCTAACCCCCCGGGACAGGGTAATCAGCCCCAGCATTTT. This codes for CSANPPGQGNQPQHF.

The CDR3 here is CASSLGSTGENTDTQYF. The CDR3 nucleotides read TGTGCCAGCAGTTTGGGTAGTACAGGAGAGAACACAGATACGCAGTATTTT. The rearrangement uses TRBV12-3 or TRBV12-4 and TRBJ2-3; perhaps TRBD1 as D (5 bases). Trimming pared 3 bases from V and 2 bases from J, leaving 18 bases between. This CDR3 comprises 17 residues.

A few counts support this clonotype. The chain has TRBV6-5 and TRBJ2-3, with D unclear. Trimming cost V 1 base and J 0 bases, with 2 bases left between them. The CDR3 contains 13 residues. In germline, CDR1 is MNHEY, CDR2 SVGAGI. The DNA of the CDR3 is TGTGCCAGCAGTTACTGGAGCACAGATACGCAGTATTTT. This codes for CASSYWSTDTQYF.

In DNA form, the CDR3 reads TGTGCCAGCAGCTCAGACCCTAACAATGAGCAGTTCTTC. Its protein product is CASSSDPNNEQFF. The chain joins TRBV7-8 to TRBJ2-1; no firm D call. The CDR3 has 13 residues. V was pared by 4 bases and J by 5 bases, with 9 bases between. Germline V gene data show CDR1 as SGHVS and CDR2 as FQNEAQ.

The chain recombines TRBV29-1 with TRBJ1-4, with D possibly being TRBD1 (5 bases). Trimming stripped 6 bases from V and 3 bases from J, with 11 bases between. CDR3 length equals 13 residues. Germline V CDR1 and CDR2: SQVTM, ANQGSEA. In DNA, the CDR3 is TGCAGCGTGAGACGGGGGGCTAATGAAAAACTGTTTTTT. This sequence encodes CSVRRGANEKLFF.